One and the same sample provided the 8 T cell receptor beta chains below, sequenced in a study of shared clonotypes between healthy human individuals. Terminally differentiated effector memory CD45RA+ cells were left out of the naive CD8 fraction, which was CD45RO-negative and positively selected for CCR7. Profiling relied on immunoSEQ multiplex PCR, and the TCRdb table lists in-frame clones only, not all of them. The sample has more than 550,000 clones, about 90% seen once. Sequencing input: naive CD8+ T cells sorted from blood. These receptors were obtained from a young man in good health.

The V gene is TRBV9, the J gene TRBJ2-7, with 7 bases fitting TRBD1. Germline CDR1 is SGDLS and CDR2 is YYNGEE. The CDR3 consists of 13 residues. The J segment lost 5 bases and the V segment lost 3 bases, leaving 5 bases of the junction unmatched. The CDR3 region has the DNA TGTGCCAGCAGCGAACAGGGGTTTAACGAGCAGTACTTC. Translation: CASSEQGFNEQYF.

This chain uses TRBV15 with TRBJ2-5; 8 nucleotides align to TRBD1. CDR1 is LNHNV and CDR2 is YYDKDF in the germline V gene (reference sequence). The CDR3 totals 16 residues. V shed 3 bases and J 3 bases; nucleotides not matched to a gene: 9. This chain's CDR3 is CATSRQGATYEETQYF. CDR3 bases: TGTGCCACCAGCAGGCAGGGGGCTACATACGAAGAGACCCAGTACTTC.

The rearrangement joins TRBV11-2 to TRBJ2-5, with no clear D. From germline, CDR1 is SGHAT and CDR2 FQNNGV. The germline V and J ends were trimmed by 6 bases and 2 bases, with 10 bases remaining between them. This CDR3 comprises 13 residues. The CDR3 DNA reads TGTGCCAGCAGGATAGAAGAACAAGAGACCCAGTACTTC. Its protein is CASRIEEQETQYF.

This clone was detected once. The chain is built from TRBV11-2 and TRBJ2-1; the match to TRBD2 covers 10 bases. Germline trimming cut 5 bases from V and 4 bases from J; bases unmatched to any gene: 8. Germline values: CDR1 SGHAT, CDR2 FQNNGV. The CDR3 is 16 amino acids. Here the CDR3 reads CASSRSGRELYNEQFF. CDR3 in DNA: TGTGCCAGCAGCCGAAGCGGGAGGGAGTTGTACAATGAGCAGTTCTTC. Complete variable domain (other parts from reference TRBV11-2 and TRBJ2-1): EAGVAQSPRYKIIEKRQSVAFWCNPISGHATLYWYQQILGQGPKLLIQFQNNGVVDDSQLPKDRFSAERLKGVDSTLKIQPAKLEDSAVYLCASSRSGRELYNEQFFGPGTRLTVL.

The chain has TRBV5-6 and TRBJ2-7; D is tentatively TRBD1 or TRBD2 (6 bases each). Germline CDR1 is SGHDT and CDR2 is YYEEEE. Trimming shortened V by 3 bases and J by 5 bases, and 15 bases separated the two germline ends. The CDR3 length is 14 residues. The CDR3 loop reads CASSYLVGGDEQYF. The CDR3 DNA follows: TGTGCCAGCAGCTACCTAGTGGGGGGCGACGAGCAGTACTTC.

V is TRBV27 and J is TRBJ2-5, with 8 bases identical to TRBD2. The ends lost 8 bases at V and 0 bases at J; junction bases unmatched: 5. CDR3 length equals 14 residues. CDR1 and CDR2 from the germline V gene are MNHEY and SMNVEV (reference sequence). In nucleotides, the CDR3 is TGTGCCAGCGGCCCGGGGGGGTACCAAGAGACCCAGTACTTC. Its protein is CASGPGGYQETQYF.

This clone was counted a single time. The rearrangement uses TRBV10-2 and TRBJ1-5; D remains unclear. CDR1 is WSHSY and CDR2 is SAAADI in the germline V gene. The V end was cut by 4 bases, the J end by 2 bases, with 12 bases between. This CDR3 contains 15 residues. The chain's CDR3 is CASSAGQSGNQPQHF. In DNA, the CDR3 is TGCGCCAGCAGTGCCGGGCAAAGTGGCAATCAGCCCCAGCATTTT.

This clone was observed once. CDR3 nucleotides: TGTGCAGCCGGGACAGGGGTTCACTACGAGCAGTACTTC. This translates into CAAGTGVHYEQYF. This chain joins TRBV27 and TRBJ2-7; 10 bases map to TRBD1. The length of the CDR3 is 13 residues. Germline V gene lookup returns CDR1 MNHEY and CDR2 SMNVEV (reference sequence).